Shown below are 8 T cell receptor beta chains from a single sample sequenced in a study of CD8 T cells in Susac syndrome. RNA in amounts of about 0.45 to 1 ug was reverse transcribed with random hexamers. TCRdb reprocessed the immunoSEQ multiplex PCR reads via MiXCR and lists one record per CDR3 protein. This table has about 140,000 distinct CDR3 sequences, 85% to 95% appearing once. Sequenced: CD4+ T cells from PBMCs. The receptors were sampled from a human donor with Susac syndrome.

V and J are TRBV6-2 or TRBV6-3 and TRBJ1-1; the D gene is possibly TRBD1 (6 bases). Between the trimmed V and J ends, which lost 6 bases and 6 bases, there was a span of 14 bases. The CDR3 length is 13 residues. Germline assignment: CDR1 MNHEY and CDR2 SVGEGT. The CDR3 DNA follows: TGTGCCAGCAGGGCCACAGGGCTGGCTGAAGCTTTCTTT. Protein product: CASRATGLAEAFF.

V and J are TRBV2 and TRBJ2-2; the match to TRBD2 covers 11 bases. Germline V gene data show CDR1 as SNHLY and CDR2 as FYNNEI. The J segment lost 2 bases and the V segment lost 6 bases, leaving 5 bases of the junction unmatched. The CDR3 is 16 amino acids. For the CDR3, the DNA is TGTGCCAGCAGACCAGGGACTAGCGGTAACACCGGGGAGCTGTTTTTT. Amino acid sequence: CASRPGTSGNTGELFF. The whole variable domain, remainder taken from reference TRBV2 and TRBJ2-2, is EPEVTQTPSHQVTQMGQEVILRCVPISNHLYFYWYRQILGQKVEFLVSFYNNEISEKSEIFDDQFSVERPDGSNFTLKIRSTKLEDSAMYFCASRPGTSGNTGELFFGEGSRLTVL.

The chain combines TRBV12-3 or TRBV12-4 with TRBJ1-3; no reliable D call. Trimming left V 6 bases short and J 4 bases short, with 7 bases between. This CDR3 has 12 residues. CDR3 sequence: CASRPIGNTIYF. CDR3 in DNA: TGTGCCAGCAGGCCAATAGGAAACACCATATATTTT.

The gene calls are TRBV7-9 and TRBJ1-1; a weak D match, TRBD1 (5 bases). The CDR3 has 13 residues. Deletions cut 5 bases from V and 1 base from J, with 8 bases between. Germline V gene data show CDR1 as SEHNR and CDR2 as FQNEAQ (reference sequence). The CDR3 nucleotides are TGTGCCAGCAGCCAACAGGCGAACACTGAAGCTTTCTTT. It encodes CASSQQANTEAFF.

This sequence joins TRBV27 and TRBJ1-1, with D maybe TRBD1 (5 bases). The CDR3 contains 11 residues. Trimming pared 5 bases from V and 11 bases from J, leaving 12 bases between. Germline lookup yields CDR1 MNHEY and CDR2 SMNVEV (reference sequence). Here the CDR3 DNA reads TGTGCCAGCAGTCGGGGGTTGCGGGCTTTCTTT. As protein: CASSRGLRAFF.

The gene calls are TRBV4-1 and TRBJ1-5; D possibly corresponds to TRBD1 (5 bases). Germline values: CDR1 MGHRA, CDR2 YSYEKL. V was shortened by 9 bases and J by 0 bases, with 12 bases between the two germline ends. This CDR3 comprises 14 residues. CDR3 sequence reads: CASGDFYSNQPQHF. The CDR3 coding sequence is TGCGCCAGTGGGGACTTCTATAGCAATCAGCCCCAGCATTTT.

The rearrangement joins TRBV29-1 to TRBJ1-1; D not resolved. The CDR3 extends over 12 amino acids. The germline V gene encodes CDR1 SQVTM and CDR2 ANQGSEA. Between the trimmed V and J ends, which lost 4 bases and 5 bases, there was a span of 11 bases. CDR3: CSVGARETEAFF. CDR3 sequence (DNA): TGCAGCGTTGGGGCGAGAGAGACTGAAGCTTTCTTT. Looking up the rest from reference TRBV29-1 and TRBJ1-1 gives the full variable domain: SAVISQKPSRDICQRGTSLTIQCQVDSQVTMMFWYRQQPGQSLTLIATANQGSEATYESGFVIDKFPISRPNLTFSTLTVSNMSPEDSSIYLCSVGARETEAFFGQGTRLTVV.

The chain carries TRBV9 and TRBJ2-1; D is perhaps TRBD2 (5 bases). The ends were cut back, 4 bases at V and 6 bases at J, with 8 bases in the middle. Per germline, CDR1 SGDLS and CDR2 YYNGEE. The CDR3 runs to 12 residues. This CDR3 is CASSPGLNEQFF. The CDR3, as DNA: TGTGCCAGCAGCCCCGGACTCAATGAGCAGTTCTTC.